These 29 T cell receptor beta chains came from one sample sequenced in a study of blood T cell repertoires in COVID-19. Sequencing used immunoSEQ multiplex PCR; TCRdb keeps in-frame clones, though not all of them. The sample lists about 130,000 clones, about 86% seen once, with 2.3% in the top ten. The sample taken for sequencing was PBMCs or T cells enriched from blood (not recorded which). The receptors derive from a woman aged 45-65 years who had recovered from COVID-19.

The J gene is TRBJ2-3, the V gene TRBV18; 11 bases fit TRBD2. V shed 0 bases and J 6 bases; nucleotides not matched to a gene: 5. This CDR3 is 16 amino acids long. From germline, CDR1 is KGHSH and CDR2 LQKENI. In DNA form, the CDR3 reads TGTGCCAGCTCACCACCGTCTAGCGGGGGGAAGGATACGCAGTATTTT. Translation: CASSPPSSGGKDTQYF.

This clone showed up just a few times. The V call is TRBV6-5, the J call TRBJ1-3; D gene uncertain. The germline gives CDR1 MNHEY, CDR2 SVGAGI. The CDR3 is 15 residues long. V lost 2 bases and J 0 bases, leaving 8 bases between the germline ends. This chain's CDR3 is CASSYERDSGNTIYF. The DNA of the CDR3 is TGTGCCAGCAGTTACGAGAGAGACTCTGGAAACACCATATATTTT.

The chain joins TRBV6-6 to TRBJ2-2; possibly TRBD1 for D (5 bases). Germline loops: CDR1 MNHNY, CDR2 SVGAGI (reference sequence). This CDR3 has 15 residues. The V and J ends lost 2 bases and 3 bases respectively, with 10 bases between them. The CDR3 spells CASSYRPRDTGELFF. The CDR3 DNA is TGTGCCAGCAGTTACCGGCCCAGGGACACCGGGGAGCTGTTTTTT.

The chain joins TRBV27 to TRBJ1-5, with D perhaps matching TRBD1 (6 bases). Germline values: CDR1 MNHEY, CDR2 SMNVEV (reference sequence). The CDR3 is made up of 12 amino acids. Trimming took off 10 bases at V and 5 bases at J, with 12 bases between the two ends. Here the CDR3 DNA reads TGTGCCACCCGACAGGCGGATCAGCCCCAGCATTTT. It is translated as CATRQADQPQHF.

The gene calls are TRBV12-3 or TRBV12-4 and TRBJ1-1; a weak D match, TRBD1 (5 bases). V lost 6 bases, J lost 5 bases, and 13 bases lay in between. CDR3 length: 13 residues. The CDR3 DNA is TGTGCCAGCAGCCCTGACAGCAGTACTGAAGCTTTCTTT. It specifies CASSPDSSTEAFF.

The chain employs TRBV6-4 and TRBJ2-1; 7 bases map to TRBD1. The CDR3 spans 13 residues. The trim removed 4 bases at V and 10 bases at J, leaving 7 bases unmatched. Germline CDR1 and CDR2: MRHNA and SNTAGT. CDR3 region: CASSGPGGREQFF. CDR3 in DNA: TGTGCCAGCAGTGGACCAGGGGGTAGGGAGCAGTTCTTC.

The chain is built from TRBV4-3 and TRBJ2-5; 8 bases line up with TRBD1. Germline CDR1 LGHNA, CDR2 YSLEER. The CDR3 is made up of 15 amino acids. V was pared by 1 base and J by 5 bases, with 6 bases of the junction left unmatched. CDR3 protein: CASSQGVRGRETQYF. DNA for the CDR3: TGCGCCAGCAGCCAAGGAGTCAGGGGGCGGGAGACCCAGTACTTC.

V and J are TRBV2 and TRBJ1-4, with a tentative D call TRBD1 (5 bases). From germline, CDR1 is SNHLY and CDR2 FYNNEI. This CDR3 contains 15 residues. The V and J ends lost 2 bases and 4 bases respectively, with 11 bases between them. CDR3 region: CASSEQAGNNEKLFF. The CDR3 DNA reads TGTGCCAGCAGTGAACAGGCAGGGAATAATGAAAAACTGTTTTTT.

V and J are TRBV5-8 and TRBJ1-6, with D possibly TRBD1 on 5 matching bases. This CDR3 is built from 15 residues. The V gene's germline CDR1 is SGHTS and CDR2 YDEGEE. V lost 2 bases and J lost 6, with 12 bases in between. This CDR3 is CASSFRGQGNSPLHF. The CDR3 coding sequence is TGTGCCAGCAGCTTTCGCGGCCAGGGTAATTCACCCCTCCACTTT.

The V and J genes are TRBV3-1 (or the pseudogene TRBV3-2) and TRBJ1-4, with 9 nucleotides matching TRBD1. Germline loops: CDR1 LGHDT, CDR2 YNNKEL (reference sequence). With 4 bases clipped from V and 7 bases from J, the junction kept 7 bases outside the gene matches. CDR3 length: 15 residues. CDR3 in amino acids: CASSRSRDRVEKLFF. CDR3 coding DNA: TGTGCCAGCAGCCGCTCCCGGGACAGGGTTGAAAAACTGTTTTTT.

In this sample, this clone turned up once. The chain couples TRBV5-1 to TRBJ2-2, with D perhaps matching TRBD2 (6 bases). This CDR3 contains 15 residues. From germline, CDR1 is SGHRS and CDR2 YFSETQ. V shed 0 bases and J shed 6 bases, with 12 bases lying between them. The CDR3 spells CASSLALGGAGELFF. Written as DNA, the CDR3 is TGCGCCAGCAGCTTGGCCTTAGGAGGGGCCGGGGAGCTGTTTTTT.

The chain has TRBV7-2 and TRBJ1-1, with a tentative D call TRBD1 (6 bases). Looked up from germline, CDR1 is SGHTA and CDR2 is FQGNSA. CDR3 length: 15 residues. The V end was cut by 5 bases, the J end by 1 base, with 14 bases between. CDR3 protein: CASSPPGTRNTEAFF. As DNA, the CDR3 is TGTGCCAGCAGCCCGCCTGGGACAAGGAACACTGAAGCTTTCTTT.

DNA of the CDR3: TGTGCCAGCAGCTTAGATTTCCTAGCGGGGGTGAATGAGCAGTTCTTC. Translation gives CASSLDFLAGVNEQFF. The chain uses TRBV11-2 and TRBJ2-1, with 10 bases that match TRBD2. The germline V gene has CDR1 SGHAT and CDR2 FQNNGV. The CDR3 totals 16 residues. V gave up 0 bases and J gave up 7 bases; unmatched junction bases: 6.

DNA for the CDR3: TGCGCCAGCAGTGGGGGACAGGGGGCCACAGATACGCAGTATTTT. This codes for CASSGGQGATDTQYF. The rearrangement links TRBV10-1 to TRBJ2-3; 12 bases line up with TRBD1. The V segment lost 4 bases and the J segment 2 bases; nucleotides outside the gene matches: 1. The CDR3 has 15 residues. Germline V gene data show CDR1 as WNHNN and CDR2 as SYGVQD (reference sequence).

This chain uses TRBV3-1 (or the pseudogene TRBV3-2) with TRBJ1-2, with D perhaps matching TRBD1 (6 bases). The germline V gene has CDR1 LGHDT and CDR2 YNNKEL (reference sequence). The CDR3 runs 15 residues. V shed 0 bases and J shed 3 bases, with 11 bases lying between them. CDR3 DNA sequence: TGTGCCAGCAGCCAAGAGGACAGATCCTACTATGGCTACACCTTC. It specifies CASSQEDRSYYGYTF.

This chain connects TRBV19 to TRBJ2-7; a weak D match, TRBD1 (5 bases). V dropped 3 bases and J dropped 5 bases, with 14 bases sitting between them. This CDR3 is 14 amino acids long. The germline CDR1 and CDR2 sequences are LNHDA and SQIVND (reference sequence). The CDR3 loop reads CASSIRGFGHEQYF. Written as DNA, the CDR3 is TGTGCCAGTAGTATTAGGGGTTTCGGTCACGAGCAGTACTTC.

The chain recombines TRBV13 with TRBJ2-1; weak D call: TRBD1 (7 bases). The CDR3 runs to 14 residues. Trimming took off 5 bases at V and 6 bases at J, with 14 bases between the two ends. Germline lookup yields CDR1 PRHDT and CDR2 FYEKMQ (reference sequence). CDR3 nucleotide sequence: TGTGCCAGCAGCCCTACAGGGGAGGTCAATGAGCAGTTCTTC. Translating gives CASSPTGEVNEQFF.

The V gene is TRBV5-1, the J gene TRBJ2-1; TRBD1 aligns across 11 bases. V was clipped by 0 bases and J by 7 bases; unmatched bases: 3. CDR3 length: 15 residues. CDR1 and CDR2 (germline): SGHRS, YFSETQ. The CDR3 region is CASSLEGTGGNEQFF. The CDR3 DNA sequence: TGCGCCAGCAGCTTGGAAGGGACAGGGGGTAATGAGCAGTTCTTC.

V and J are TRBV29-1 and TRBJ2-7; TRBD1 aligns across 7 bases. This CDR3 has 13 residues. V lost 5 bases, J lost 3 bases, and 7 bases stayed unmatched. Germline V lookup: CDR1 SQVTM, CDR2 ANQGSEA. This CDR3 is CSVRTGTDYEQYF. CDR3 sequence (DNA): TGCAGCGTTAGGACCGGGACAGACTACGAGCAGTACTTC.

The CDR3 coding sequence is TGTGCCAGCAGTCAAGGGGGGGGTGGCTACACCTTC. It specifies CASSQGGGGYTF. The chain uses TRBV11-3 and TRBJ1-2; a possible D gene is TRBD1 (6 bases). CDR3 length equals 12 residues. With 6 bases removed from V and 7 bases from J, the gap between germline ends came to 12 bases. Germline lookup yields CDR1 SGHNT and CDR2 YENEEA. The full variable domain, completed using reference TRBV11-3 and TRBJ1-2, is EAGVVQSPRYKIIEKKQPVAFWCNPISGHNTLYWYLQNLGQGPELLIRYENEEAVDDSQLPKDRFSAERLKGVDSTLKIQPAELGDSAVYLCASSQGGGGYTFGSGTRLTVV.

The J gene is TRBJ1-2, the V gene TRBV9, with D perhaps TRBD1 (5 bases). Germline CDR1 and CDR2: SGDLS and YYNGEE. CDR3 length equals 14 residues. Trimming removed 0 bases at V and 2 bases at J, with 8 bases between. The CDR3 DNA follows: TGTGCCAGCAGCGTAGGGTCAGGGAACTATGGCTACACCTTC. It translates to CASSVGSGNYGYTF.

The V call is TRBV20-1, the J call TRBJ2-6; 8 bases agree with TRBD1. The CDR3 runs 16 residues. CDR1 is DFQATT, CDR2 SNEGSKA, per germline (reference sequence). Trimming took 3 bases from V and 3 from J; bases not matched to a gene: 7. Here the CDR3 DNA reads TGCAGTGCTAGTCCGCAGGGGGCTGTTGGGGCCAACGTCCTGACTTTC. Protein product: CSASPQGAVGANVLTF.

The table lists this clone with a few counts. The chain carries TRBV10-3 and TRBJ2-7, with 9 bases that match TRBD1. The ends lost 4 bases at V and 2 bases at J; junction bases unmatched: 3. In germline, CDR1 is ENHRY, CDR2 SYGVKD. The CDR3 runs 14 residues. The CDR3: CAISGGQGTYEQYF. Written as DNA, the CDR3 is TGTGCCATCAGTGGGGGACAGGGTACCTACGAGCAGTACTTC.

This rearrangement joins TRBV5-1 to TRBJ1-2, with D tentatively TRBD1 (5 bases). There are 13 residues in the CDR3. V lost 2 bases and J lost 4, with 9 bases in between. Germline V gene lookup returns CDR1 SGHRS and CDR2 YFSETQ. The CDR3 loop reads CASSLQDTYGYTF. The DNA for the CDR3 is TGCGCCAGCAGCTTACAGGACACCTATGGCTACACCTTC.

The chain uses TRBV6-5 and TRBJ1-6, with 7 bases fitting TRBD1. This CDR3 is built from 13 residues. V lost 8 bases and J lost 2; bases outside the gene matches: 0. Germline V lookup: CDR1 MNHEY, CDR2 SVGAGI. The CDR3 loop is CASGTAYNSPLHF. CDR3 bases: TGTGCCAGCGGGACAGCCTATAATTCACCCCTCCACTTT.

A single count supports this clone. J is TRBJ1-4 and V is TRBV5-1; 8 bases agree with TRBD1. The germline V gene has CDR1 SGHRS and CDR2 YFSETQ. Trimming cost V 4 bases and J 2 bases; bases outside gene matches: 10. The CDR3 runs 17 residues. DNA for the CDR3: TGCGCCAGCAGCCACGGACAGGGTGGGGGCACTAATGAAAAACTGTTTTTT. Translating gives CASSHGQGGGTNEKLFF.

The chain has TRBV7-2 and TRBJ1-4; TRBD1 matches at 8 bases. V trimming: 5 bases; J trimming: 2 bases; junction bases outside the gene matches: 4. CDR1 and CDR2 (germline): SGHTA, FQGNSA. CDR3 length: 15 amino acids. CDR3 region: CASSLRTGTNEKLFF. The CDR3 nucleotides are TGTGCCAGCAGCCTCAGGACAGGGACTAATGAAAAACTGTTTTTT.

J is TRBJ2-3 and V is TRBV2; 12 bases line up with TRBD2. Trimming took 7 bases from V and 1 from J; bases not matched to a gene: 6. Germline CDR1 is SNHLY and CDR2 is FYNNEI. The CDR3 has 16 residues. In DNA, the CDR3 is TGTGCCAGCACCCCGAGGACTAGCGGGGGCACAGATACGCAGTATTTT. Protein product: CASTPRTSGGTDTQYF.

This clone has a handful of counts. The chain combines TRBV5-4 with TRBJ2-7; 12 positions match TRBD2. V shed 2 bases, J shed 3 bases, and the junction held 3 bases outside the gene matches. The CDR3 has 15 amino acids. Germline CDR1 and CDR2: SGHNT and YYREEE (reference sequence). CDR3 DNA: TGTGCCAGCAGCTTTAAGGGACTAGCGGGCTACGAGCAGTACTTC. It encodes CASSFKGLAGYEQYF.